One sample yielded the 8 T cell receptor beta chains listed below, sequenced in a study of T cell changes during pregnancy in multiple sclerosis (dated by TCRdb to the late 2010s). The library was made by the immunoSEQ multiplex PCR assay. TCRdb re-hosts the immuneACCESS table, in-frame sequences only. Its copies lack some clones; in the studies checked, an unresolved V gene accounts for under half of them, and the cause for the rest is not known. This sample gives under 45,000 clones in total; around 93% of them show up just once. The biggest ten clones account for roughly 0.35% of the sample. The sequenced sample was CD4+ T cells from peripheral blood mononuclear cells, obtained after pregnancy. These receptors all come from a female donor with multiple sclerosis, enrolled in a pregnancy study.

The chain has TRBV7-3 and TRBJ2-1; TRBD2 matches 8 bases. CDR1 is SGHTA, CDR2 FQGTGA, per germline. The junction had 4 bases not matched to a gene; V was cut back by 2 bases and J by 7 bases. The CDR3 runs 14 residues. DNA of the CDR3: TGTGCCAGCAGCTTAGCGGGGGGAGGAAATGAGCAGTTCTTC. This codes for CASSLAGGGNEQFF.

The chain recombines TRBV19 with TRBJ2-7; D is uncertain. The CDR3 spans 14 residues. Germline assignment: CDR1 LNHDA and CDR2 SQIVND (reference sequence). V was trimmed by 9 bases and J by 0 bases, leaving 15 bases between them. The DNA for the CDR3 is TGTGCCAGCCGGCCTCCAGGTAGCTCCTACGAGCAGTACTTC. It is translated as CASRPPGSSYEQYF.

This chain links TRBV14 with TRBJ2-5, with D perhaps matching TRBD2 (5 bases). Per the germline V gene, CDR1 is SGHDN and CDR2 is FVKESK. CDR3 length equals 16 residues. Trimming removed 1 base from V and 4 bases from J, with 16 bases in between. CDR3 sequence reads: CASSQGRRRFGETQYF. The CDR3 DNA sequence: TGTGCCAGCAGCCAAGGACGGCGGAGGTTCGGAGAGACCCAGTACTTC.

The J gene is TRBJ2-2, the V gene TRBV9; 9 nucleotides align to TRBD1. V was clipped by 5 bases and J by 4 bases; unmatched bases: 9. The CDR3 spans 16 residues. Germline V gene lookup returns CDR1 SGDLS and CDR2 YYNGEE. The CDR3 sequence: CASSVLWTGATGELFF. The CDR3 DNA sequence: TGTGCCAGCAGTGTCTTATGGACAGGGGCCACCGGGGAGCTGTTTTTT.

The chain employs TRBV18 and TRBJ2-3, with 7 bases fitting TRBD1. This CDR3 is 18 amino acids long. J lost 2 bases, V lost 2 bases, and 13 bases had no gene match. Germline V gene sequence: CDR1 KGHSH, CDR2 LQKENI. The CDR3 reads CASSPLRGRSAHTDTQYF. The CDR3 DNA sequence: TGTGCCAGCTCACCATTAAGGGGGCGGTCGGCGCACACAGATACGCAGTATTTT.

The chain joins TRBV13 to TRBJ2-6; D unclear. CDR1 and CDR2 from the germline V gene are PRHDT and FYEKMQ (reference sequence). Trimming stripped 5 bases from V and 4 bases from J, with 9 bases between. This CDR3 is 14 amino acids long. DNA of the CDR3: TGTGCCAGCAGCCGAGCTCCAGGGGCCAACGTCCTGACTTTC. It translates to CASSRAPGANVLTF. Based on the CDR3 plus reference TRBV13 and TRBJ2-6, the full variable domain is AAGVIQSPRHLIKEKRETATLKCYPIPRHDTVYWYQQGPGQDPQFLISFYEKMQSDKGSIPDRFSAQQFSDYHSELNMSSLELGDSALYFCASSRAPGANVLTFGAGSRLTVL.

The chain combines TRBV27 with TRBJ2-3, with D possibly matching TRBD2 (6 bases). The CDR3 is 13 residues long. CDR1 MNHEY and CDR2 SMNVEV come from the germline V gene (reference sequence). With 4 bases removed from V and 3 bases from J, the gap between germline ends came to 8 bases. CDR3 in DNA: TGTGCCAGCAGTTCCGGGGGTACAGATACGCAGTATTTT. It yields the protein CASSSGGTDTQYF.

The chain employs TRBV5-1 and TRBJ2-5; TRBD1 is a possible D gene (6 bases). The germline CDR1 and CDR2 sequences are SGHRS and YFSETQ. Trimming stripped 3 bases from V and 6 bases from J, with 12 bases between. There are 13 residues in the CDR3. The CDR3: CASSSRQAKTQYF. CDR3 in DNA: TGCGCCAGCAGCTCAAGACAGGCTAAGACCCAGTACTTC.